This TCR beta chain was obtained from a study of cytomegalovirus exposure and HLA in healthy donors. The study's findings and limits: In a later analysis, at a false discovery rate of 0.05, approximately 18,000 TCR beta sequences were associated with HLA alleles.

Details on this clone: Its antigen is not known.

J was trimmed by 3 bases and V by 5 bases; bases with no gene match: 8. Germline lookup yields CDR1 SNHLY and CDR2 FYNNEI. CDR3 length: 15 residues. The primer mix had 60 Vbeta and 13 Jbeta primers. Method: immunoSEQ multiplex PCR; TCRdb's copy keeps in-frame clones and lacks some. The sample carries around 120,000 clones, roughly 65% recorded once. Material for sequencing was PBMCs. This chain uses TRBV2 with TRBJ1-2; the match to TRBD1 covers 8 bases. The TCR comes from a man aged 35 to 55 in good health and CMV-seropositive. CDR3 DNA: TGTGCCAGCAGTCAGGGGGCAGGGGTTGACTATGGCTACACCTTC. It specifies CASSQGAGVDYGYTF.